This T cell receptor beta chain was identified in a study of beta chain features in type 1 diabetes (dated by TCRdb to the late 2010s). For the study in its entirety: Mean age, gender distribution, total cell number and subset yield did not differ between patients and healthy donors. A total of approximately 100 million sorted cells were examined across all samples, and the number of cells per subset was strongly correlated with RNA yield. In the study, recently diagnosed type 1 diabetes patients and matched healthy donors were compared on the TCRB repertoires of their sorted circulating CD4+ T cell subsets. Whereas all 30 or so donors provided naive and central memory subsets, regulatory and stem cell-like memory subsets were isolated from just 8 patients and roughly 8 healthy donors. The investigation overall reported the following: A moderate but significant shortening of TCRB CDR3 length was observed in type 1 diabetes patients in all four CD4+ subsets. Because the HLA sub-analyses included only small numbers of individuals, any influence of HLA type on TCRB rearrangement was left unresolved. Naive, central memory and regulatory TCRB repertoires appeared to be more similar among patients than among healthy donors. At VDJ recombination sites, type 1 diabetes patients had fewer insertions and more deleted nucleotides, which implies abnormalities in thymic rearrangement. PCR may preferentially amplify shorter templates, but because patient and control samples were amplified and corrected together, any resulting skew would affect both groups equally. Because cDNA was sequenced instead of genomic DNA, activated cells with high expression could be over-represented, although the groups did not differ in activation or CD3 levels.

The High Capacity cDNA Reverse Transcription Kit was used to reverse transcribe all of the isolated RNA, meaning that expressed TCRB transcripts were what got sequenced. Deep immunoSEQ sequencing was applied to naive, central memory and regulatory T cell samples, giving an average of around 3.4 million total reads per sample. After sorted cells were lysed in RLT buffer, RNA was extracted with DNase-treated RNeasy Micro or Mini kits, with the choice depending on cell number. To prevent cross-contamination, every cell subset was processed on its own, while patient and healthy donor samples were processed together. Using the immunoSEQ multiplex PCR, TCRB sequences were amplified from cDNA into 87-bp fragments spanning the CDR3 region. Amplicons were sequenced on the Illumina HiSeq platform. Under the source paper's analysis protocol: PCR bias was computationally corrected using synthetic template baselines, reads within Hamming distance 2 were collapsed, and singletons that could not be merged were discarded. By aligning reads against IMGT, V, D and J genes, CDR3 length, and insertions or deletions at six rearrangement sites were assigned. Clonotype counts were normalized to sorted cell number within each subset before computing true diversity and Gini coefficients with the tcR R package. Repertoire sharing was quantified using the overlap coefficient calculated on TCRB nucleotide sequences. Out-of-frame TCRB sequences from naive cells were analyzed as a proxy for the pre-selection repertoire. TCRdb stores this immuneACCESS table with in-frame sequences only. Part of the clones is absent; in the studies checked, under half of the shortfall reflects unresolved V genes, and no reason is known for the rest. V and J calls and clone size are given by that table; D and trimming were obtained from the DNA. This sample holds 350,000 to 450,000 clones; about 16% were observed only once. 0.019% of the sample comes from the top ten.

Each donor gave one peripheral blood draw, roughly 110 mL on average, collected into heparinised tubes. A BD FACSAria II and a panel including CD45RO, CCR7, CD25, CD127, CD95 and CD27 were used to sort naive, central memory, regulatory and stem cell-like memory CD4+ T cells. All sorted populations exceeded 95% purity. PBMCs were isolated right away by Lymphoprep density gradient centrifugation and were stained directly, without culture. Samples were stained and sorted in pairs, with one healthy donor and one patient per experiment, so that batch effects were minimized. V gives up 7 bases and J gives up 8 bases, and the segment between their germline ends measures 23 bases. Its CDR3 holds 15 amino acids, cysteine through phenylalanine. Of all the DNA, just the CDR3 is kept, 45 bases in frame from base 1. CDR1 and CDR2 were assigned from the germline V gene as SQVTM and ANQGSEA. A note on this clone: No cognate antigen has been identified for it. Qualities for individual bases were not recorded, and no much larger clone is one base off.

The receptor comes from a woman in her late teens or twenties in good health. Specimen: naive CD4+ T cells from blood. This specimen's cell subset or site label, per the study, means: true naive CD4+ T cells. The sequence links TRBV29-1 to TRBJ1-4, with a weak D call of TRBD1 (6 bases match). Here the CDR3 is given as CSGSTGAGVGEKLFF. The DNA sequence reads TGCAGCGGCTCAACGGGTGCAGGGGTCGGCGAAAAACTGTTTTTT. Here the CDR3 is joined to the reference TRBV29-1 and TRBJ1-4 genes, and the full variable domain is: SAVISQKPSRDICQRGTSLTIQCQVDSQVTMMFWYRQQPGQSLTLIATANQGSEATYESGFVIDKFPISRPNLTFSTLTVSNMSPEDSSIYLCSGSTGAGVGEKLFFGSGTQLSVL.